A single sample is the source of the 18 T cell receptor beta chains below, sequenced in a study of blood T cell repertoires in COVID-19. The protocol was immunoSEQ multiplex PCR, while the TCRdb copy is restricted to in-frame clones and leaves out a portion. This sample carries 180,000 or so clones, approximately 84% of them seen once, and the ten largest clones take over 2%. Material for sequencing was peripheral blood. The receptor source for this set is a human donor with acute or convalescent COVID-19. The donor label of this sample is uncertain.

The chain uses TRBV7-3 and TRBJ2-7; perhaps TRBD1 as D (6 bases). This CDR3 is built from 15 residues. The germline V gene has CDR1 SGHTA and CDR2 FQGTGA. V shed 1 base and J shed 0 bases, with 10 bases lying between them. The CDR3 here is CASSLNPGDSYEQYF. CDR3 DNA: TGTGCCAGCAGCTTAAACCCAGGGGACTCCTACGAGCAGTACTTC.

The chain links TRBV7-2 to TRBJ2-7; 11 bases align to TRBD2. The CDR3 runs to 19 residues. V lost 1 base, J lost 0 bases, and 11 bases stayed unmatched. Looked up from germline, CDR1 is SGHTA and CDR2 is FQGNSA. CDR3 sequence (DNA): TGTGCCAGCAGCTTAGTCTTAGCGGGGGGGCCTGGGAGCTCCTACGAGCAGTACTTC. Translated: CASSLVLAGGPGSSYEQYF.

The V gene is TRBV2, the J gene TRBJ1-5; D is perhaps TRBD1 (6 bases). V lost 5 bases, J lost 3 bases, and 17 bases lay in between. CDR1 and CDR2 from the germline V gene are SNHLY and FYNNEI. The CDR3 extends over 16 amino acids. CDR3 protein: CASSPWAGEDNQPQHF. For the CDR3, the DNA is TGTGCCAGCAGTCCCTGGGCAGGGGAAGACAATCAGCCCCAGCATTTT.

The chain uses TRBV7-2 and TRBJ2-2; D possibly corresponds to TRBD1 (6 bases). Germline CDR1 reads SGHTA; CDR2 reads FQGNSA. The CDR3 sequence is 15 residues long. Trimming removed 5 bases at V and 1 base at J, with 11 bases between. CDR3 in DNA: TGTGCCAGCAGCCCCTTAGGGGGGAACACCGGGGAGCTGTTTTTT. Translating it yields CASSPLGGNTGELFF.

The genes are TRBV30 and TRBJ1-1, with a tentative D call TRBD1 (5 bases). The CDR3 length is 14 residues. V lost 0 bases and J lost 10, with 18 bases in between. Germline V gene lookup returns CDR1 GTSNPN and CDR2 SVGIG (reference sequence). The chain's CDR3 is CAWSVGSGQGRAFF. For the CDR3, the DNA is TGTGCCTGGAGTGTAGGTAGCGGCCAGGGACGAGCTTTCTTT.

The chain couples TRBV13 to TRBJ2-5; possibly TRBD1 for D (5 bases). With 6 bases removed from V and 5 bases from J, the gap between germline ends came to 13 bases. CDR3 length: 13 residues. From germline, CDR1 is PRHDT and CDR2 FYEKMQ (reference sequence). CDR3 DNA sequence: TGTGCCAGCAGTCACAAAAAGGGGGAGACCCAGTACTTC. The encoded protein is CASSHKKGETQYF.

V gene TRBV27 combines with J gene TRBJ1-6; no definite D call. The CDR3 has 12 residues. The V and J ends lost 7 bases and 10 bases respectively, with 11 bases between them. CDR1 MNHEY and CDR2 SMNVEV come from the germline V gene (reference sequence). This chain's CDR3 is CASTDGSSPLHF. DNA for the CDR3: TGTGCCAGCACTGACGGGAGCTCACCCCTCCACTTT.

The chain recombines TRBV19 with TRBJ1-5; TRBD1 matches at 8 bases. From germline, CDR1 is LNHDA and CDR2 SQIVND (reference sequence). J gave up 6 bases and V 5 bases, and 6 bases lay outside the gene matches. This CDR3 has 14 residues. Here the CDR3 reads CASSSDRDTQPQHF. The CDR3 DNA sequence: TGTGCCAGTAGTTCGGACAGGGATACTCAGCCCCAGCATTTT.

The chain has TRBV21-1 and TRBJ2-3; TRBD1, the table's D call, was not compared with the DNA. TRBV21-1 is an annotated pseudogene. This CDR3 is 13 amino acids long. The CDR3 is CASSIQQGLTQYF. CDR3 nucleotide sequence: TGTGCCAGCAGCATCCAACAGGGATTGACGCAGTATTTT.

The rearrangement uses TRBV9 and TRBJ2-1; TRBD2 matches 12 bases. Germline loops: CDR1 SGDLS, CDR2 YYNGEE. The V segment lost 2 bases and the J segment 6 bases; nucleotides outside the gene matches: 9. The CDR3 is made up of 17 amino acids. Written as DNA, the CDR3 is TGTGCCAGCAGCGTGGACTCCGGGACTAGCGGGTCCAATGAGCAGTTCTTC. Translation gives CASSVDSGTSGSNEQFF. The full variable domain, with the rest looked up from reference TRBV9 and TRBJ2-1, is DSGVTQTPKHLITATGQRVTLRCSPRSGDLSVYWYQQSLDQGLQFLIQYYNGEERAKGNILERFSAQQFPDLHSELNLSSLELGDSALYFCASSVDSGTSGSNEQFFGPGTRLTVL.

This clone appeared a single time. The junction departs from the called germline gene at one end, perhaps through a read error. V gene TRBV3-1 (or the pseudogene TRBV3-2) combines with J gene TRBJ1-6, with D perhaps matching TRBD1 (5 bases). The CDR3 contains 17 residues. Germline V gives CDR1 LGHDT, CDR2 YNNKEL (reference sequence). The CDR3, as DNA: TGTGCCAGCAGCCCGACCGGGGGACGAAGCTATAATTCACCCCTCCATTTT. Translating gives CASSPTGGRSYNSPLHF.

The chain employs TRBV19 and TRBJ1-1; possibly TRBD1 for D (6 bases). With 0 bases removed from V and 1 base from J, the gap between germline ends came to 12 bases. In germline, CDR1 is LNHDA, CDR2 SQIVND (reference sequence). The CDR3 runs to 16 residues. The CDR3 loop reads CASSIDRTVENTEAFF. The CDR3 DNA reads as TGTGCCAGTAGTATAGATCGGACAGTAGAGAACACTGAAGCTTTCTTT.

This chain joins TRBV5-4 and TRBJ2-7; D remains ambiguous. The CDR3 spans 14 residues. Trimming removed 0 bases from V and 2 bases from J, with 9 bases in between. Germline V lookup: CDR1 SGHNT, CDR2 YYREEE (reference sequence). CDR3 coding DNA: TGTGCCAGCAGCTTGGGAGAAGGAGCCTACGAGCAGTACTTC. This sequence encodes CASSLGEGAYEQYF.

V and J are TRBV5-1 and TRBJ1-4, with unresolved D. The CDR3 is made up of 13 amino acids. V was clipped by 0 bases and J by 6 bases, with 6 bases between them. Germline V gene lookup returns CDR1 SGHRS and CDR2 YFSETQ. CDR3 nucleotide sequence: TGCGCCAGCAGCTTGGCCTCGGATGAAAAACTGTTTTTT. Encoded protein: CASSLASDEKLFF.

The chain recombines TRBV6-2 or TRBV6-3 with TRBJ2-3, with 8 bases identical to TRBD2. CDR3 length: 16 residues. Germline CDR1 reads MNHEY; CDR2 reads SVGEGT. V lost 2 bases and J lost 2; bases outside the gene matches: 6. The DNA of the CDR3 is TGTGCCAGCAGTTACCTCTCGCGGGAGGCCACAGATACGCAGTATTTT. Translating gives CASSYLSREATDTQYF.

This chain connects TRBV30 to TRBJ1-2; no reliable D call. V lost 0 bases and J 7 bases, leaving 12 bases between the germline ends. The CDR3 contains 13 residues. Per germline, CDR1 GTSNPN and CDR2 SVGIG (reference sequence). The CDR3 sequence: CAWSVSLRGGYTF. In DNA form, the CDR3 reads TGTGCCTGGAGTGTTTCCCTGCGGGGTGGCTACACCTTC.

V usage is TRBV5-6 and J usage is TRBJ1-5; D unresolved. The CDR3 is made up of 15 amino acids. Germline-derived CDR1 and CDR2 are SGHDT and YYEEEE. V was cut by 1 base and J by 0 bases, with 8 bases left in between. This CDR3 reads CASSLSGYSNQPQHF. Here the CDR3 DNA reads TGTGCCAGCAGCTTGTCCGGTTATAGCAATCAGCCCCAGCATTTT.

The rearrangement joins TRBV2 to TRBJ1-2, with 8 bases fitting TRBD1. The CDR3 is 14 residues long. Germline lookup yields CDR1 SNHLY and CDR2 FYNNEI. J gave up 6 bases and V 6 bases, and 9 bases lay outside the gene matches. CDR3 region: CASSLTGAGNGYTF. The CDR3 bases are TGTGCCAGCAGCCTGACAGGGGCTGGAAATGGCTACACCTTC.